Below are 19 T cell receptor beta chains sequenced from a single sample in a study of early T cells in non-severe SARS-CoV-2 infection. TCRdb re-derived calls from the 5' RACE reads in MiXCR, one entry per CDR3 protein. This table has 25,000 to 35,000 distinct CDR3 sequences, roughly 3.9% appearing once. The sequencing input was whole blood. The receptors were sampled from an adult who was a healthcare worker with PCR-confirmed SARS-CoV-2 infection or an uninfected control (not recorded which).

This clonotype was detected ten times or more. The chain links TRBV7-9 to TRBJ1-2; TRBD1 is a possible D gene (6 bases). The CDR3 covers 14 residues. V dropped 5 bases and J dropped 1 base, with 11 bases sitting between them. The V gene's germline CDR1 is SEHNR and CDR2 FQNEAQ (reference sequence). CDR3 nucleotide sequence: TGTGCCAGCAGCCTGGGACAAAATAACTATGGCTACACCTTC. Encoded protein: CASSLGQNNYGYTF.

CDR3 bases: TGCAGTGCTGGTCTATCGGGCGGGGGCACCGGGGAGCTGTTTTTT. It specifies CSAGLSGGGTGELFF. V is TRBV20-1 and J is TRBJ2-2; 7 nucleotides match TRBD2. Germline assignment: CDR1 DFQATT and CDR2 SNEGSKA (reference sequence). CDR3 size: 15 residues. The V gene end was trimmed by 5 bases and the J gene end by 4 bases; junction bases not matched to a gene: 10.

Ten or more counts support this clonotype. The genes are TRBV9 and TRBJ1-3; D is undetermined. This CDR3 spans 15 amino acids. Trimming cost V 0 bases and J 7 bases, with 14 bases left between them. CDR1 and CDR2 from the germline V gene are SGDLS and YYNGEE. The CDR3 bases are TGTGCCAGCAGCGTAGACGGGGTCCTACGGAACACCATATATTTT. Its translation is CASSVDGVLRNTIYF. Filled out from reference TRBV9 and TRBJ1-3, the complete variable domain reads DSGVTQTPKHLITATGQRVTLRCSPRSGDLSVYWYQQSLDQGLQFLIQYYNGEERAKGNILERFSAQQFPDLHSELNLSSLELGDSALYFCASSVDGVLRNTIYFGEGSWLTVV.

In its sample, this clonotype was seen many times. This sequence joins TRBV4-2 and TRBJ2-3; TRBD2 aligns across 10 bases. CDR3 length: 17 amino acids. Germline V gene data show CDR1 as LGHNA and CDR2 as YNFKEQ. V lost 0 bases to trimming and J lost 5 bases; unmatched junction nucleotides: 8. CDR3 amino acids: CASSQEGSGGVLDTQYF. The CDR3 coding sequence is TGTGCCAGCAGCCAAGAAGGAAGCGGGGGGGTTCTAGATACGCAGTATTTT.

This clonotype was observed many times. This chain joins TRBV2 and TRBJ2-1; D perhaps matches TRBD2 (7 bases). The CDR3 is 11 amino acids. Trimming stripped 7 bases from V and 10 bases from J, with 11 bases between. Germline lookup yields CDR1 SNHLY and CDR2 FYNNEI. CDR3: CASTGGREQFF. The CDR3 DNA sequence: TGTGCCAGCACGGGGGGCCGGGAGCAGTTCTTC.

Note on this clonotype: The junction departs from the called germline gene at one end, perhaps through a read error. The chain couples TRBV3-1 to TRBJ1-2; the match to TRBD1 covers 7 bases. Germline lookup yields CDR1 LGHDT and CDR2 YNNKEL (reference sequence). This CDR3 comprises 15 residues. The CDR3 DNA is TGTGCCAGCAGCCAAGGCGTACAGGGGCAAGGAGGCTTCACCTTC. Its protein product is CASSQGVQGQGGFTF.

This clonotype was detected ten times or more. The gene calls are TRBV2 and TRBJ1-4; the D is unclear. Trimming shortened V by 1 base and J by 5 bases, and 8 bases separated the two germline ends. CDR1 and CDR2 (germline): SNHLY, FYNNEI. There are 14 residues in the CDR3. The CDR3 sequence: CASSEGVPNEKLFF. CDR3 bases: TGTGCCAGCAGTGAAGGGGTACCCAATGAAAAACTGTTTTTT.

This clonotype has ten or more counts. This chain links TRBV12-5 with TRBJ1-1; TRBD1 aligns across 7 bases. CDR1 LGHNT and CDR2 FRNRAP come from the germline V gene. The J segment lost 4 bases and the V segment lost 2 bases, leaving 4 bases of the junction unmatched. The CDR3 loop spans 14 amino acids. CDR3 residues: CASGLTGDFTEAFF. The CDR3 DNA reads TGTGCTAGTGGTTTGACAGGGGATTTCACTGAAGCTTTCTTT.

This clonotype was observed many times. The V and J genes are TRBV3-1 and TRBJ2-1, with 13 nucleotides matching TRBD2. Trimming took 1 base from V and 8 from J; bases not matched to a gene: 8. The CDR3 has 17 residues. CDR1 and CDR2 (germline): LGHDT, YNNKEL (reference sequence). Here the CDR3 DNA reads TGTGCCAGCAGCCAAGTGGTACTAGCGGGAGGGGTCGATGAGCAGTTCTTC. This sequence encodes CASSQVVLAGGVDEQFF.

This clonotype was seen many times. The chain joins TRBV7-6 to TRBJ2-6; the D gene is possibly TRBD1 (5 bases). CDR3 length equals 15 residues. V gave up 5 bases and J gave up 0 bases, with 8 bases separating them. Germline CDR1 reads SGHVS; CDR2 reads FNYEAQ. CDR3 nucleotide sequence: TGTGCCAGCAGCCGACAGTTCTCTGGGGCCAACGTCCTGACTTTC. Its protein is CASSRQFSGANVLTF.

Ten or more counts support this clonotype. The rearrangement uses TRBV29-1 and TRBJ2-5; 7 positions match TRBD2. Germline V lookup: CDR1 SQVTM, CDR2 ANQGSEA. After removal of 6 bases from V and 4 bases from J, the junction contained 5 bases not matched to a gene. The CDR3 spans 12 residues. CDR3 residues: CSVLTGGETQYF. The CDR3 region has the DNA TGCAGCGTCCTGACGGGAGGAGAGACCCAGTACTTC.

This clonotype was recorded at least ten times. The chain combines TRBV20-1 with TRBJ2-1; 8 bases match TRBD2. V lost 5 bases and J lost 0; bases outside the gene matches: 12. The CDR3 runs to 17 residues. Germline V gene lookup returns CDR1 DFQATT and CDR2 SNEGSKA (reference sequence). The DNA of the CDR3 is TGCAGTGCTCCCCGGGTAGCGGGATTGAGCTCCTACAATGAGCAGTTCTTC. It specifies CSAPRVAGLSSYNEQFF.

The V gene is TRBV6-5, the J gene TRBJ2-2, with D possibly being TRBD1 or TRBD2 (6 bases each). This CDR3 is built from 14 residues. Deletions cut 11 bases from V and 1 base from J, with 14 bases between. From germline, CDR1 is MNHEY and CDR2 SVGAGI. The CDR3 nucleotides are TGTGCCGCCCGGGGGCAAGGGAACACCGGGGAGCTGTTTTTT. Residues: CAARGQGNTGELFF.

The table lists this clonotype with many counts. The rearrangement uses TRBV3-1 and TRBJ2-7; 7 positions agree with TRBD1. The length of the CDR3 is 15 residues. Germline values: CDR1 LGHDT, CDR2 YNNKEL (reference sequence). Trimming at V came to 3 bases and at J to 3 bases, leaving 8 bases not matched to a gene. Here the CDR3 DNA reads TGTGCCAGCAGCCATAGCTACAGGGGAAACTACGAGCAGTACTTC. Protein: CASSHSYRGNYEQYF.

In its sample, this clonotype was seen many times. The chain couples TRBV18 to TRBJ2-7, with D tentatively TRBD2 (5 bases). Germline V gene lookup returns CDR1 KGHSH and CDR2 LQKENI. The CDR3 consists of 14 residues. Trimming took off 0 bases at V and 7 bases at J, with 13 bases between the two ends. The CDR3 here is CASSPPHSSGEQYF. Here the CDR3 DNA reads TGTGCCAGCTCACCACCCCACAGCTCGGGGGAGCAGTACTTC.

This clonotype was counted a few times. This chain connects TRBV12-3 or TRBV12-4 to TRBJ1-1, with D possibly being TRBD1 (5 bases). Trimming took off 6 bases at V and 1 base at J, with 15 bases between the two ends. This CDR3 contains 15 residues. CDR3 loop: CASSALGGRNTEAFF. CDR3 nucleotides: TGTGCCAGCAGCGCGCTGGGGGGAAGGAACACTGAAGCTTTCTTT.

This clonotype has ten or more counts. The chain recombines TRBV4-1 with TRBJ1-2, with D hard to call. The germline V gene encodes CDR1 MGHRA and CDR2 YSYEKL. V lost 0 bases to trimming and J lost 6 bases, with 11 bases between them. This CDR3 contains 14 residues. The CDR3 coding sequence is TGCGCCAGCAGCCAAGATATGCATAGTAATGGCTACACCTTC. Translating gives CASSQDMHSNGYTF.

This clonotype was seen ten or more times. V gene TRBV7-2 combines with J gene TRBJ1-3; no definite D call. In germline, CDR1 is SGHTA, CDR2 FQGNSA. Trimming took off 3 bases at V and 2 bases at J, with 2 bases between the two ends. The CDR3 length is 12 residues. The CDR3 loop is CASSFAGNTIYF. CDR3 bases: TGTGCCAGCAGCTTTGCTGGAAACACCATATATTTT.

This clonotype was seen ten or more times. The chain recombines TRBV11-2 with TRBJ2-3, with 9 bases matching TRBD2. V dropped 1 base and J dropped 0; count of bases not matched to a gene: 5. Germline lookup yields CDR1 SGHAT and CDR2 FQNNGV. The CDR3 is 17 amino acids. CDR3 in amino acids: CASSLGRLAVSTDTQYF. CDR3 sequence (DNA): TGTGCCAGCAGCTTAGGTCGACTAGCGGTTAGCACAGATACGCAGTATTTT.